This record covers a single T cell receptor (beta chain). Germline-derived CDR1 and CDR2 are SGHTA and FQGNSA. V trimming: 0 bases; J trimming: 3 bases; junction bases outside the gene matches: 8. The CDR3 contains 17 residues. Authors' processing steps: Amplification with reference gene primers provided the estimates of nucleated cell counts. Profiled with immunoSEQ multiplex PCR; TCRdb holds only in-frame clones, not every one. V and J calls and clone size follow that table, whereas D and trimming were derived from the DNA. The profile covers around 66,000 clones, with over 75% appearing a single time and roughly 7.2% taken by the ten largest. The data derive from a study of blood T cell repertoires in COVID-19.

The sequencing sample was made of peripheral blood. The V and J genes are TRBV7-2 and TRBJ2-3; 8 nucleotides agree with TRBD2. This TCR was sampled from a man between 60 and 75 years old with acute or convalescent COVID-19. CDR3 bases: TGTGCCAGCAGCTTAGCGGTTTTGAAGCGGGGGACAGATACGCAGTATTTT. Translation gives CASSLAVLKRGTDTQYF.